Each of the 9 T cell receptor beta chains below was sequenced from the same sample in a study of blood T cell repertoires in COVID-19 (TCRdb year 2020). Libraries were built with the immunoSEQ multiplex PCR assay. TCRdb mirrors the immuneACCESS table, restricted to in-frame sequences. Some clones are absent from its copies; in checked studies, under half trace to an unresolved V gene, and the reason for the others is unknown. The sample has more than 95,000 clones on record, 65% to 90% of them singletons. The top ten hold about 3.9% of the sample. The sequenced sample was peripheral blood. The receptor source for this set is a man in his fifties or sixties with acute or convalescent COVID-19.

The chain combines TRBV5-5 with TRBJ2-5; possibly TRBD1 for D (6 bases). Trimming left V 3 bases short and J 4 bases short, with 16 bases between. This CDR3 is built from 15 residues. CDR1 and CDR2 (germline): SGHKS, YYEKEE (reference sequence). CDR3 amino acids: CASSSPGTIGETQYF. In DNA form, the CDR3 reads TGTGCCAGCAGCTCTCCCGGGACAATAGGAGAGACCCAGTACTTC.

The V and J genes are TRBV3-1 (or the pseudogene TRBV3-2) and TRBJ2-6, with TRBD1 matching over 9 bases. Losses at the gene ends were 6 bases for V and 0 bases for J; bases not matched to a gene: 6. Looked up from germline, CDR1 is LGHDT and CDR2 is YNNKEL (reference sequence). This CDR3 has 17 amino acids. The CDR3 protein is CASRLGQGLSGANVLTF. Here the CDR3 DNA reads TGTGCCAGCAGGCTGGGACAGGGCCTCTCTGGGGCCAACGTCCTGACTTTC.

This clone has a single count. This sequence joins TRBV5-8 and TRBJ1-3, with a tentative D call TRBD1 (6 bases). V lost 4 bases and J 2 bases, leaving 10 bases between the germline ends. The CDR3 has 14 amino acids. Germline V CDR1 and CDR2: SGHTS, YDEGEE. The CDR3 here is CASSGSGAGNTIYF. CDR3 bases: TGTGCCAGCAGCGGATCAGGGGCTGGAAACACCATATATTTT.

This clone was observed once. This chain joins TRBV28 and TRBJ2-3, with D possibly TRBD2 on 6 matching bases. V dropped 3 bases and J dropped 2 bases, with 12 bases sitting between them. CDR1 and CDR2 from the germline V gene are MDHEN and SYDVKM. This CDR3 comprises 15 residues. CDR3 DNA sequence: TGTGCCAGCAGTTTCAGGCGGGGATACACAGATACGCAGTATTTT. The encoded protein is CASSFRRGYTDTQYF.

This clone has more than one count but fewer than ten. The chain recombines TRBV2 with TRBJ2-7; D may be TRBD1 (5 bases). Germline V lookup: CDR1 SNHLY, CDR2 FYNNEI. Trimming stripped 5 bases from V and 3 bases from J, with 11 bases between. This CDR3 has 13 residues. CDR3 sequence reads: CASSPDRNYEQYF. In DNA form, the CDR3 reads TGTGCCAGCAGTCCTGACAGAAACTACGAGCAGTACTTC. Looking up the rest from reference TRBV2 and TRBJ2-7 gives the full variable domain: EPEVTQTPSHQVTQMGQEVILRCVPISNHLYFYWYRQILGQKVEFLVSFYNNEISEKSEIFDDQFSVERPDGSNFTLKIRSTKLEDSAMYFCASSPDRNYEQYFGPGTRLTVT.

The V gene is TRBV4-1, the J gene TRBJ2-6; the D gene is possibly TRBD2 (5 bases). The V end lost 4 bases, the J end lost 0 bases, and 10 bases lay between the germline ends. Germline V CDR1 and CDR2: MGHRA, YSYEKL. The CDR3 sequence is 16 residues long. The DNA for the CDR3 is TGCGCCAGCAGCCCAGAAGGAGGCTCTGGGGCCAACGTCCTGACTTTC. As protein: CASSPEGGSGANVLTF.

The V gene is TRBV4-1, the J gene TRBJ2-5; TRBD2 is a possible D gene (6 bases). The CDR3 totals 13 residues. Germline CDR1 is MGHRA and CDR2 is YSYEKL. With 6 bases removed from V and 5 bases from J, the gap between germline ends came to 13 bases. In DNA form, the CDR3 reads TGCGCCAGCAGTGGGACTGGCCAGGAGACCCAGTACTTC. Translation: CASSGTGQETQYF.

The chain has TRBV6-4 and TRBJ1-1; no firm D call. V was pared by 3 bases and J by 3 bases, with 11 bases between. The CDR3 loop spans 14 amino acids. Germline V CDR1 and CDR2: MRHNA, SNTAGT. In nucleotides, the CDR3 is TGTGCCAGCAGTGAAACCTATGGTGACACTGAAGCTTTCTTT. It encodes CASSETYGDTEAFF.

On this clone itself: The same CDR3 also results from other DNA sequences found in this sample. The chain carries TRBV5-1 and TRBJ2-5, with D perhaps TRBD1 (5 bases). Germline CDR1 is SGHRS and CDR2 is YFSETQ. V was clipped by 1 base and J by 5 bases, with 12 bases between them. The CDR3 has 14 residues. The CDR3 region is CASSLYPGQETQYF. The CDR3 region has the DNA TGCGCCAGCAGCTTGTATCCAGGGCAGGAGACCCAGTACTTC.